A selection of T cell receptor beta chains follows, all from one sample in a study of T cells after posttransplantation cyclophosphamide. Sequencing was performed with immunoSEQ multiplex PCR; in TCRdb, only in-frame clones are kept and a portion is missing. The sample includes about 21,000 clones, approximately 92% of them seen just once. The sequencing here drew on PBMCs, taken around 380 days after allogeneic stem cell transplant with calcineurin inhibitor and methotrexate. The receptors were gathered from a female patient between 30 and 40 years old who received an allogeneic stem cell transplant from an unrelated donor, was CMV-positive, and had acute and chronic GVHD. Part of the T cells may come from the graft donor. Both conserved end residues are trimmed from each CDR3.

cdr3_length v_call cdr3_aa
10 TRBV5-4 ASSDDRGLAF
11 TRBV5-1 ASRTGGTTEAF
10 TRBV19 ASSILNYGYT
15 TRBV5-1 ASSPGLAGVFDNEQF
12 TRBV5-1 ASSSRDSTGELF
9 TRBV2 ASSEYYEQY
14 TRBV5-1 ASSGTSESSYNEQF
13 TRBV6-5 ASSFGGGSGNTIY
13 TRBV11-3 ASSARLATYNEQF
9 TRBV20-1 SAIDAGELF
11 TRBV6-5 ASSYTSPGELF
12 TRBV7-9 ASSLTGGNTEAF
14 TRBV9 ASSPSPLNSGNTIY
12 TRBV12-5 ASAREGGGETQY
12 TRBV19 ASSMGQGQETQY
13 TRBV19 ASSIGAGSGNTIY
13 TRBV30 AWSAGTSGANVLT
17 TRBV4-1 ASSQEKASGRALEETQY
11 TRBV27 ASSFRQGEEQY
11 TRBV9 ASRGEYRETQY
12 TRBV19 ASMWWTGANGYT
12 TRBV6-1 ASCSGAGEETQY
13 TRBV7-6 ASSSTTGVNTEAF
11 TRBV29-1 SVEEPRYNEQF
12 TRBV10-3 AIGRDRVFEPQH
11 TRBV19 ASGQGVGNEQF
15 TRBV5-1 ASSLVGQRSSYNEQF
13 TRBV6-6 ASSYPAGSTDTQY
14 TRBV5-6 ASSPTSGSYTGELF
12 TRBV10-3 AITPGGPADTQY
12 TRBV6-1 ASSWGDRGYGYT
10 TRBV5-4 ASSGGEDTQY
13 TRBV19 ASSRRGTQYNEQF
16 TRBV4-2 ASSTRGQPGLSQDTQY
13 TRBV11-1 ASSSFTSGASEQF
14 TRBV7-6 ASSALQGTSNQPQH
14 TRBV13 ASSLGAGQPNQPQH
13 TRBV30 AYKQGSATNEKLF
15 TRBV5-4 ASSTRGQGATPPEQY
15 TRBV5-1 ASSLVPTGPKNTEAF
15 TRBV29-1 SVEDGSDRGAPYGYT
10 TRBV5-1 ASTAATYEQY
15 TRBV15 ATSRDLIGRGIGEAF
18 TRBV29-1 SVEIFSTLAGGPFYNEQF
11 TRBV18 ASSPGAGARQF
10 TRBV2 ASRDRDYGYT